These T cell receptor beta chains were read from a single sample in a study of T-cell reconstitution after alpha-beta-depleted transplantation in children. MiXCR was run by TCRdb on the PCR reads, yielding one entry per CDR3 protein. The table shows approximately 510,000 distinct CDR3 sequences, with around 20% occurring only once. The starting material was PBMCs from the stem cell graft donor, obtained from the stem cell graft. The source of these receptors is a human donor who donated a stem cell graft to a child with acute lymphoblastic leukemia. The CDR3 runs from the conserved cysteine through the conserved F or W. Fields, in order: CDR3 protein, CDR3 DNA, clone size, J gene, D gene, V gene. D genes are given only for firm matches. Not all rows give a size; the values are once, few, many and, for expanded clones, a class.

CDR3: CASSEVKGQPQHF; DNA: TGTGCCAGCAGTGAAGTGAAAGGTCAGCCCCAGCATTTT; size: many; J: TRBJ1-5; D: -; V: TRBV2
CDR3: CASSAETPFRYGYTF; DNA: TGTGCCAGCAGCGCAGAGACACCTTTTCGCTATGGCTACACCTTC; size: many; J: TRBJ1-2; D: -; V: TRBV9
CDR3: CASSFEQGTEQYF; DNA: TGTGCCAGCAGCTTCGAACAGGGGACTGAGCAGTACTTC; size: -; J: TRBJ2-7; D: -; V: TRBV7-9
CDR3: CASSQEVSYNEQFF; DNA: TGCGCCAGCAGCCAAGAGGTATCCTACAATGAGCAGTTCTTC; size: -; J: TRBJ2-1; D: -; V: TRBV4-1
CDR3: CAINPGGFGSYNEQFF; DNA: TGTGCCATCAATCCAGGGGGTTTTGGGTCCTACAATGAGCAGTTCTTC; size: few; J: TRBJ2-1; D: TRBD1; V: TRBV10-3
CDR3: CASSLSEDEKLFF; DNA: TGTGCCAGCAGTTTATCAGAGGATGAAAAACTGTTTTTT; size: -; J: TRBJ1-4; D: -; V: TRBV27
CDR3: CASSQDRGGSYDTQYF; DNA: TGCGCCAGCAGCCAAGATAGGGGCGGGAGCTACGATACGCAGTATTTT; size: -; J: TRBJ2-3; D: TRBD2; V: TRBV4-1
CDR3: CASSWGVVGAPNYGYTF; DNA: TGTGCCAGCAGCTGGGGCGTGGTGGGGGCGCCTAACTATGGCTACACCTTC; size: -; J: TRBJ1-2; D: -; V: TRBV5-4
CDR3: CSVAPSSNQPQHF; DNA: TGCAGCGTTGCACCCAGTAGCAATCAGCCCCAGCATTTT; size: few; J: TRBJ1-5; D: -; V: TRBV29-1
CDR3: CASSSPNYEQFF; DNA: TGTGCCAGCAGCTCGCCAAACTATGAGCAGTTCTTC; size: few; J: TRBJ2-1; D: -; V: TRBV7-9
CDR3: CASSEQGASYGYTF; DNA: TGTGCCAGCAGCGAACAGGGGGCGAGCTATGGCTACACCTTC; size: -; J: TRBJ1-2; D: TRBD1; V: TRBV9
CDR3: CASSLDSPSEQFF; DNA: TGTGCCAGCAGCTTAGACTCTCCTTCTGAGCAGTTCTTC; size: few; J: TRBJ2-1; D: -; V: TRBV11-2
CDR3: CASSFVPGPFEAFF; DNA: TGTGCCAGCAGCTTTGTCCCGGGACCTTTTGAAGCTTTCTTT; size: few; J: TRBJ1-1; D: -; V: TRBV7-2
CDR3: CASSFWNASSILETQYF; DNA: TGTGCCAGCAGTTTTTGGAACGCTAGTTCTATTTTAGAGACCCAGTACTTC; size: few; J: TRBJ2-5; D: -; V: TRBV12-3/TRBV12-4
CDR3: CASSLEGRPYNEQFF; DNA: TGTGCCAGCAGTTTAGAAGGGCGCCCCTACAATGAGCAGTTCTTC; size: few; J: TRBJ2-1; D: -; V: TRBV27
CDR3: CATRGASNTGELFF; DNA: TGTGCCACCAGAGGCGCGTCGAACACCGGGGAGCTGTTTTTT; size: -; J: TRBJ2-2; D: -; V: TRBV6-1
CDR3: CASSLAQSRLEQYF; DNA: TGTGCCAGCAGTTTGGCCCAATCTAGACTCGAGCAGTACTTC; size: few; J: TRBJ2-7; D: -; V: TRBV12-3/TRBV12-4
CDR3: CASSLQGGEQYF; DNA: TGCGCCAGCAGCCTACAGGGAGGGGAGCAGTACTTC; size: few; J: TRBJ2-7; D: -; V: TRBV5-1
CDR3: CASSPLSWGGGYNEQFF; DNA: TGTGCCAGCAGCCCCCTCAGCTGGGGGGGGGGTTACAATGAGCAGTTCTTC; size: -; J: TRBJ2-1; D: TRBD2; V: TRBV7-2
CDR3: CASSQPGSGRRLGELFF; DNA: TGTGCCAGCAGCCAACCAGGAAGCGGGAGGCGGCTCGGGGAGCTGTTTTTT; size: -; J: TRBJ2-2; D: TRBD2; V: TRBV4-2
CDR3: CASSQPRTGRRYEQYF; DNA: TGCGCCAGCAGCCAACCCCGGACAGGGCGTCGGTACGAGCAGTACTTC; size: -; J: TRBJ2-7; D: TRBD1; V: TRBV4-1
CDR3: CASSFSWSPGDEQYF; DNA: TGCGCCAGCAGCTTTTCTTGGTCGCCGGGGGACGAGCAGTACTTC; size: few; J: TRBJ2-7; D: -; V: TRBV5-1
CDR3: CAISDDGARAVYEQYF; DNA: TGTGCCATCAGTGATGATGGAGCGAGAGCGGTTTACGAGCAGTACTTC; size: few; J: TRBJ2-7; D: -; V: TRBV10-3
CDR3: CSVDYRNTGELFF; DNA: TGCAGCGTGGACTACCGAAACACCGGGGAGCTGTTTTTT; size: few; J: TRBJ2-2; D: -; V: TRBV29-1
CDR3: CAVPGQGTDTQYF; DNA: TGTGCCGTCCCGGGACAGGGCACAGATACGCAGTATTTT; size: few; J: TRBJ2-3; D: TRBD1; V: TRBV6-1
CDR3: CASSPTRRGHGELFF; DNA: TGTGCCAGCAGTCCGACAAGGCGGGGGCACGGGGAGCTGTTTTTT; size: few; J: TRBJ2-2; D: -; V: TRBV12-3/TRBV12-4
CDR3: CASSFEPNYGYTF; DNA: TGTGCCAGCTCGTTCGAGCCAAACTATGGCTACACCTTC; size: -; J: TRBJ1-2; D: -; V: TRBV9
CDR3: CASSVEAGLVYEQFF; DNA: TGTGCCAGCAGCGTAGAGGCGGGACTAGTATATGAGCAGTTCTTC; size: -; J: TRBJ2-1; D: TRBD2; V: TRBV9
CDR3: CASRREAGQGKEKLFF; DNA: TGTGCCAGCAGGAGGGAGGCCGGACAGGGCAAAGAAAAACTGTTTTTT; size: -; J: TRBJ1-4; D: TRBD1; V: TRBV6-1
CDR3: CASSTSAGGEVGELFF; DNA: TGTGCCAGCAGTACCTCAGCGGGAGGCGAGGTCGGGGAGCTGTTTTTT; size: few; J: TRBJ2-2; D: TRBD2; V: TRBV12-3/TRBV12-4
CDR3: CASSVEGTGTSGRFRETQYF; DNA: TGTGCCAGCAGCGTAGAGGGAACCGGGACTAGCGGGAGATTTCGAGAGACCCAGTACTTC; size: few; J: TRBJ2-5; D: TRBD2; V: TRBV9
CDR3: CASSLVAVRLAGNEQYF; DNA: TGTGCCAGCAGCCTGGTAGCTGTAAGACTAGCGGGAAACGAGCAGTACTTC; size: once; J: TRBJ2-7; D: TRBD2; V: TRBV7-3
CDR3: CSASRPALSNQPQHF; DNA: TGCAGTGCTAGTCGCCCCGCTCTTAGCAATCAGCCCCAGCATTTT; size: few; J: TRBJ1-5; D: -; V: TRBV20-1
CDR3: CASSYRGTGGSPLHF; DNA: TGTGCCAGCAGTTACCGGGGGACAGGGGGTTCACCCCTCCACTTT; size: few; J: TRBJ1-6; D: TRBD1; V: TRBV6-5
CDR3: CASSERGTGSYEQYF; DNA: TGTGCCAGCAGTGAGAGGGGCACGGGCTCCTACGAGCAGTACTTC; size: -; J: TRBJ2-7; D: -; V: TRBV25-1
CDR3: CSASNRVGNTIYF; DNA: TGCAGTGCTAGCAACAGGGTTGGAAACACCATATATTTT; size: -; J: TRBJ1-3; D: -; V: TRBV20-1
CDR3: CASSNTLGSPNSPLHF; DNA: TGCGCCAGCAGCAATACTCTGGGGTCTCCCAATTCACCCCTCCACTTT; size: -; J: TRBJ1-6; D: -; V: TRBV4-1